Listed below are T cell receptor beta chains from one sample, sequenced in a study of T cells after yellow fever vaccination. TCRdb itself ran the 5' RACE reads through MiXCR, one entry per CDR3 protein. The sample yields approximately 600,000 distinct CDR3 sequences, around an eighth seen once. Sequenced here: PBMCs, sampled on the day of the yellow fever booster vaccination. The origin of the receptors is a man aged 25-40 years who received the YFV17D yellow fever vaccine. Both conserved end residues are part of each CDR3. D genes are given only for firm matches. Clone size is given for some rows only: seen once, a few or many times, or a class if the clone is expanded.

D gene: -; clone size: -; V gene: TRBV6-5; J gene: TRBJ1-6; CDR3 DNA: TGTGCCAGCAGTTACGAGGGCAGTCCCTCCTATAATTCACCCCTCCACTTT; CDR3 protein: CASSYEGSPSYNSPLHF
D gene: TRBD2; clone size: many; V gene: TRBV20-1; J gene: TRBJ2-7; CDR3 DNA: TGCAGTGCTAGTGGGCTAGCGGGAGGAGTCGGCGAGCAGTACTTC; CDR3 protein: CSASGLAGGVGEQYF
D gene: -; clone size: -; V gene: TRBV5-1; J gene: TRBJ2-1; CDR3 DNA: TGCGCCAGCAGCCGGCCCTGGGATTCCTACAATGAGCAGTTCTTC; CDR3 protein: CASSRPWDSYNEQFF
D gene: -; clone size: -; V gene: TRBV24-1; J gene: TRBJ2-2; CDR3 DNA: TGTGCCACCAGTAGGGACACCGGGGAGCTGTTTTTT; CDR3 protein: CATSRDTGELFF
D gene: TRBD2; clone size: few; V gene: TRBV20-1; J gene: TRBJ2-3; CDR3 DNA: TGCAGTGCTCCCCCCAGCTCGCTAGCGGGAGAACATACGCAGTATTTT; CDR3 protein: CSAPPSSLAGEHTQYF
D gene: -; clone size: -; V gene: TRBV7-2; J gene: TRBJ2-5; CDR3 DNA: TGTGCCAGCAGCTTATTCGGGGTGGGGCGGGAAGAGACCCAGTACTTC; CDR3 protein: CASSLFGVGREETQYF
D gene: -; clone size: -; V gene: TRBV20-1; J gene: TRBJ2-5; CDR3 DNA: TGCAGTGCTAGAGATCCGAGCGGAGGTGGAGAGACCCAGTACTTC; CDR3 protein: CSARDPSGGGETQYF
D gene: -; clone size: -; V gene: TRBV20-1; J gene: TRBJ1-6; CDR3 DNA: TGCAGTGCTAGCGTGGGGATGTTAAACAATTCACCCCTCCACTTT; CDR3 protein: CSASVGMLNNSPLHF
D gene: -; clone size: -; V gene: TRBV20-1; J gene: TRBJ2-1; CDR3 DNA: TGCAGTGCTAGAAAAGGGGGACTCCAGGAGCAGTTCTTC; CDR3 protein: CSARKGGLQEQFF
D gene: -; clone size: many; V gene: TRBV19; J gene: TRBJ2-3; CDR3 DNA: TGTGCCAGTGCAGCGGGCCGCACAGATACGCAGTATTTT; CDR3 protein: CASAAGRTDTQYF
D gene: -; clone size: few; V gene: TRBV20-1; J gene: TRBJ2-2; CDR3 DNA: TGCAGTGCATTGAGGGTCTCCACCGGGGAGCTGTTTTTT; CDR3 protein: CSALRVSTGELFF
D gene: -; clone size: few; V gene: TRBV5-6; J gene: TRBJ2-1; CDR3 DNA: TGTGCCAGCAGCTTGGGACAGTGGTACAATGAGCAGTTCTTC; CDR3 protein: CASSLGQWYNEQFF
D gene: -; clone size: few; V gene: TRBV12-3/TRBV12-4; J gene: TRBJ2-1; CDR3 DNA: TGTGCCAGCGGTCTAGACTACAATGAGCAGTTCTTC; CDR3 protein: CASGLDYNEQFF
D gene: -; clone size: few; V gene: TRBV11-2; J gene: TRBJ2-2; CDR3 DNA: TGTGCCAGCAGGAAAGACCCCGTACCCACCGGGGAGCTGTTTTTT; CDR3 protein: CASRKDPVPTGELFF
D gene: -; clone size: -; V gene: TRBV2; J gene: TRBJ2-4; CDR3 DNA: TGTGCCAGCAACGAGTGGCAGGGCTTAGGTTCGGGCATTCAGTACTTC; CDR3 protein: CASNEWQGLGSGIQYF
D gene: -; clone size: -; V gene: TRBV29-1; J gene: TRBJ2-5; CDR3 DNA: TGCAGCGCTGCCCGAGGCAACCAAGAGACCCAGTACTTC; CDR3 protein: CSAARGNQETQYF
D gene: TRBD2; clone size: few; V gene: TRBV4-2; J gene: TRBJ2-1; CDR3 DNA: TGTGCCAGCAGCCAAGACGCGACTAGCGGGAGGGCTAAGCAGTTCTTC; CDR3 protein: CASSQDATSGRAKQFF
D gene: -; clone size: many; V gene: TRBV5-5; J gene: TRBJ2-1; CDR3 DNA: TGTGCCAGCAGCCCCTCCCCTGGGGGCTTCAGTCGCAATGAGCAGTTCTTC; CDR3 protein: CASSPSPGGFSRNEQFF
D gene: TRBD1; clone size: -; V gene: TRBV20-1; J gene: TRBJ2-7; CDR3 DNA: TGCAGTGCTAGAGATCTCGGGACAGGGTTGTACGAGCAGTACTTC; CDR3 protein: CSARDLGTGLYEQYF
D gene: -; clone size: few; V gene: TRBV19; J gene: TRBJ2-2; CDR3 DNA: TGTGCCAGTAAGGTTTCAGGGTTAAACACCGGGGAGCTGTTTTTT; CDR3 protein: CASKVSGLNTGELFF
D gene: TRBD1; clone size: few; V gene: TRBV18; J gene: TRBJ2-1; CDR3 DNA: TGTGCCAGCTCACTAACAGGGGTGCTTGAGCAGTTCTTC; CDR3 protein: CASSLTGVLEQFF
D gene: TRBD2; clone size: few; V gene: TRBV5-6; J gene: TRBJ2-3; CDR3 DNA: TGTGCCAGCAGCTTGAGCGGGAGGCTAACAGATACGCAGTATTTT; CDR3 protein: CASSLSGRLTDTQYF
D gene: -; clone size: many; V gene: TRBV7-2; J gene: TRBJ2-1; CDR3 DNA: TGTGCCAGCAGCGGGGGGGCGTCTCCCTACAATGAGCAGTTCTTC; CDR3 protein: CASSGGASPYNEQFF
D gene: TRBD2; clone size: -; V gene: TRBV12-3/TRBV12-4; J gene: TRBJ2-1; CDR3 DNA: TGTGCCAGCAGTACTCCGACTAGCGGGGATGAGCAGTTCTTC; CDR3 protein: CASSTPTSGDEQFF
D gene: -; clone size: -; V gene: TRBV6-5; J gene: TRBJ2-5; CDR3 DNA: TGTGCCAGCAGTTACTCGATAAGCACCTGGGAGACTCAGTACTTC; CDR3 protein: CASSYSISTWETQYF
D gene: -; clone size: few; V gene: TRBV20-1; J gene: TRBJ2-2; CDR3 DNA: TGCAGCGGGGAAGACACCGGGGAGCTGTTTTTT; CDR3 protein: CSGEDTGELFF
D gene: -; clone size: few; V gene: TRBV6-1; J gene: TRBJ2-1; CDR3 DNA: TGTGCCAGCAGGCCGGGAGTTTCGAATGAGCAGTTCTTC; CDR3 protein: CASRPGVSNEQFF
D gene: -; clone size: -; V gene: TRBV28; J gene: TRBJ2-1; CDR3 DNA: TGTGCCAGCAGTATCCGGACGGATGAGCAGTTCTTC; CDR3 protein: CASSIRTDEQFF
D gene: -; clone size: -; V gene: TRBV5-1; J gene: TRBJ1-3; CDR3 DNA: TGCGCCAGCAGCTTGGAGCAGATCAGCTCTGGAAACACCATATATTTT; CDR3 protein: CASSLEQISSGNTIYF
D gene: TRBD2; clone size: -; V gene: TRBV20-1; J gene: TRBJ2-2; CDR3 DNA: TGCAGTGCTAGGGTTAGCGGGAGCCAGAACACCGGGGAGCTGTTTTTT; CDR3 protein: CSARVSGSQNTGELFF
D gene: TRBD2; clone size: -; V gene: TRBV7-2; J gene: TRBJ2-3; CDR3 DNA: TGTGCCAGCAGCTTAGGGACTAGGGGAACCACAGATACGCAGTATTTT; CDR3 protein: CASSLGTRGTTDTQYF
D gene: -; clone size: few; V gene: TRBV6-2/TRBV6-3; J gene: TRBJ2-5; CDR3 DNA: TGTGCCAGCTTGGGGCCACAAGAGACCCAGTACTTC; CDR3 protein: CASLGPQETQYF
D gene: TRBD2; clone size: few; V gene: TRBV3-1; J gene: TRBJ2-7; CDR3 DNA: TGTGCCAGCAGCCAAGGCTTTGCGGGAGGAGAGCAGTACTTC; CDR3 protein: CASSQGFAGGEQYF
D gene: -; clone size: few; V gene: TRBV13; J gene: TRBJ2-7; CDR3 DNA: TGTGCCAGCAGCAATAACCGGGACTTGCGCTACGAGCAGTACTTC; CDR3 protein: CASSNNRDLRYEQYF
D gene: -; clone size: -; V gene: TRBV7-6; J gene: TRBJ2-3; CDR3 DNA: TGTGCCAGCAGCCATACCAGGGGACGGACGGATACGCAGTATTTT; CDR3 protein: CASSHTRGRTDTQYF
D gene: -; clone size: many; V gene: TRBV15; J gene: TRBJ2-5; CDR3 DNA: TGTGCCACCAGCTCCCGTCTGGGGGAGACCCAGTACTTC; CDR3 protein: CATSSRLGETQYF
D gene: -; clone size: -; V gene: TRBV20-1; J gene: TRBJ2-1; CDR3 DNA: TGCAGTGTGTCGGGTCTTTTCTCCTACAATGAGCAGTTCTTC; CDR3 protein: CSVSGLFSYNEQFF
D gene: -; clone size: -; V gene: TRBV20-1; J gene: TRBJ2-1; CDR3 DNA: TGCAGTGCTAGCGCTAGCTTCTACAATGAGCAGTTCTTC; CDR3 protein: CSASASFYNEQFF
D gene: -; clone size: -; V gene: TRBV4-3; J gene: TRBJ2-2; CDR3 DNA: TGCGCCAGCAGCCACCAGGGGTATGACACCGGGGAGCTGTTTTTT; CDR3 protein: CASSHQGYDTGELFF
D gene: -; clone size: few; V gene: TRBV29-1; J gene: TRBJ2-3; CDR3 DNA: TGCAGCGTTGCCCCGGGAGCCAGCACAGATACGCAGTATTTT; CDR3 protein: CSVAPGASTDTQYF
D gene: -; clone size: -; V gene: TRBV15; J gene: TRBJ2-7; CDR3 DNA: TGTGCCACCAGCAGAGACGTCGGGAGCTCGAACGAGCAGTACTTC; CDR3 protein: CATSRDVGSSNEQYF
D gene: -; clone size: -; V gene: TRBV12-3/TRBV12-4; J gene: TRBJ1-5; CDR3 DNA: TGTGCCAGCAGTTTAAGGGTACGTCAGCCCCAGCATTTT; CDR3 protein: CASSLRVRQPQHF